The rows below give T cell receptor beta chains drawn from one sample of a study of blood T cell repertoires in COVID-19. Method: immunoSEQ multiplex PCR; TCRdb's copy keeps in-frame clones and lacks some. The table shows about 300,000 clones, with 89% occurring only once. Material for sequencing was peripheral blood. The receptors were gathered from a woman aged 30 to 39 with COVID-19, enrolled during active disease. The CDR3 runs from the conserved cysteine through the conserved F or W. Fields, in order: J gene, D gene, clone size, V gene, CDR3 protein, CDR3 DNA. The D gene is left open where the match is weak. Expanded clones get a size class; other rows say once, few or many, or leave the size out.

J gene: TRBJ1-1
D gene: NA
clone size: NA
V gene: TRBV6-5
CDR3 protein: CAIRSQAGITEAFF
CDR3 DNA: TGTGCCATCCGATCACAAGCAGGGATAACTGAAGCTTTCTTT

J gene: TRBJ1-5
D gene: NA
clone size: NA
V gene: TRBV4-1
CDR3 protein: CASSSPGRRQPQHF
CDR3 DNA: TGCGCCAGCAGCTCACCAGGGAGGCGGCAGCCCCAGCATTTT

J gene: TRBJ1-1
D gene: TRBD1
clone size: NA
V gene: TRBV5-1
CDR3 protein: CASSMGQVNTEAFF
CDR3 DNA: TGCGCCAGCAGCATGGGACAGGTGAACACTGAAGCTTTCTTT

J gene: TRBJ1-2
D gene: NA
clone size: NA
V gene: TRBV14
CDR3 protein: CASSRTHGNYGYTF
CDR3 DNA: TGTGCCAGCAGCCGAACCCACGGTAACTATGGCTACACCTTC

J gene: TRBJ1-2
D gene: TRBD1
clone size: NA
V gene: TRBV4-1
CDR3 protein: CASSLGQGTYGYTF
CDR3 DNA: TGCGCCAGCAGCCTTGGACAGGGGACCTATGGCTACACCTTC

J gene: TRBJ2-3
D gene: TRBD2
clone size: once
V gene: TRBV11-3
CDR3 protein: CASSLVAGGTDTQYF
CDR3 DNA: TGTGCCAGCAGCTTAGTCGCGGGGGGGACAGATACGCAGTATTTT

J gene: TRBJ2-3
D gene: NA
clone size: NA
V gene: TRBV6-5
CDR3 protein: CATEADTQYF
CDR3 DNA: TGTGCCACCGAAGCGGATACGCAGTATTTT

J gene: TRBJ1-5
D gene: NA
clone size: once
V gene: TRBV6-1
CDR3 protein: CASRATGYSNQPQHF
CDR3 DNA: TGTGCCAGCAGAGCGACAGGTTATAGCAATCAGCCCCAGCATTTT

J gene: TRBJ2-1
D gene: TRBD2
clone size: NA
V gene: TRBV15
CDR3 protein: CATSRDTGGGLSSYNEQFF
CDR3 DNA: TGCGCCACCAGCAGAGATACCGGGGGGGGTCTAAGCTCCTACAATGAGCAGTTCTTC

J gene: TRBJ1-2
D gene: TRBD1
clone size: NA
V gene: TRBV2
CDR3 protein: CASSVGTVDYGYTF
CDR3 DNA: TGTGCCAGCAGCGTCGGGACAGTTGACTATGGCTACACCTTC

J gene: TRBJ2-3
D gene: TRBD2
clone size: NA
V gene: TRBV27
CDR3 protein: CASSFTSGGTDTQYF
CDR3 DNA: TGTGCCAGCAGTTTTACTAGCGGGGGTACAGATACGCAGTATTTT

J gene: TRBJ2-5
D gene: TRBD2
clone size: NA
V gene: TRBV7-6
CDR3 protein: CASSLARRLAGVSETQYF
CDR3 DNA: TGTGCCAGCAGCTTAGCTCGGAGACTAGCGGGGGTATCGGAGACCCAGTACTTC

J gene: TRBJ2-1
D gene: NA
clone size: NA
V gene: TRBV11-2
CDR3 protein: CASSLGVGQSYNEQFF
CDR3 DNA: TGTGCCAGCAGCTTAGGAGTAGGACAATCCTACAATGAGCAGTTCTTC

J gene: TRBJ2-1
D gene: NA
clone size: once
V gene: TRBV2
CDR3 protein: CASSEGQQFF
CDR3 DNA: TGTGCCAGCAGTGAGGGACAACAGTTCTTC

J gene: TRBJ1-2
D gene: TRBD1
clone size: few
V gene: TRBV28
CDR3 protein: CASGSTGGLGYTF
CDR3 DNA: TGTGCCAGCGGGTCGACAGGGGGCCTTGGCTACACCTTC